The 30 T cell receptor beta chains below all came from one sample that was sequenced in a study of T cell changes during pregnancy in multiple sclerosis. TCRdb keeps only in-frame clones here, not all; method: immunoSEQ multiplex PCR. The sample lists just over 55,000 clones; approximately 90% were seen once. Material: peripheral blood, obtained after pregnancy. Receptors originate from a female donor in good health, enrolled as a control in a pregnancy study.

The chain carries TRBV5-4 and TRBJ2-4, with D possibly matching TRBD2 (5 bases). Germline V lookup: CDR1 SGHNT, CDR2 YYREEE (reference sequence). V was trimmed by 4 bases and J by 4 bases, leaving 9 bases between them. The CDR3 sequence is 13 residues long. The CDR3 nucleotides read TGTGCCAGCAGCCTGGACTCGAAAAACATTCAGTACTTC. This translates into CASSLDSKNIQYF.

The chain employs TRBV18 and TRBJ1-5; TRBD1 is a possible D gene (6 bases). Trimming removed 3 bases at V and 8 bases at J, with 11 bases between. CDR3 size: 13 residues. The V gene's germline CDR1 is KGHSH and CDR2 LQKENI. Here the CDR3 DNA reads TGTGCCAGCTCACCCCCTGAGGGGGAGCCCCAGCATTTT. It specifies CASSPPEGEPQHF.

The V and J genes are TRBV4-3 and TRBJ2-3; 8 positions agree with TRBD1. Germline CDR1 LGHNA, CDR2 YSLEER. Trimming removed 5 bases from V and 4 bases from J; junction bases left unmatched: 5. The CDR3 covers 14 residues. CDR3 protein: CASSRTGFSDTQYF. CDR3 bases: TGCGCCAGCAGCAGGACAGGGTTTTCAGATACGCAGTATTTT.

This chain joins TRBV28 and TRBJ2-7; 10 nucleotides align to TRBD1. V was pared by 4 bases and J by 2 bases, with 5 bases of the junction left unmatched. Germline CDR1 is MDHEN and CDR2 is SYDVKM. This CDR3 comprises 15 residues. CDR3 bases: TGTGCCAGCAGTTCTACCGACAGGGGGCCCTACGAGCAGTACTTC. This gives the protein CASSSTDRGPYEQYF.

This clone was observed a single time. The identical CDR3 is also encoded by other nucleotide sequences in the sample. The chain uses TRBV15 and TRBJ2-7; perhaps TRBD2 as D (7 bases). CDR1 is LNHNV, CDR2 YYDKDF, per germline (reference sequence). This CDR3 is 16 amino acids long. V was pared by 3 bases and J by 4 bases, with 19 bases between. CDR3 protein: CATSRVMGGALYEQYF. Written as DNA, the CDR3 is TGTGCCACCAGCAGGGTCATGGGGGGGGCATTGTACGAGCAGTACTTC. The complete variable domain, with remaining parts taken from reference TRBV15 and TRBJ2-7, reads DAMVIQNPRYQVTQFGKPVTLSCSQTLNHNVMYWYQQKSSQAPKLLFHYYDKDFNNEADTPDNFQSRRPNTSFCFLDIRSPGLGDTAMYLCATSRVMGGALYEQYFGPGTRLTVT.

V is TRBV11-3 and J is TRBJ2-5, with TRBD2 matching 8 bases. The trim removed 2 bases at V and 4 bases at J, leaving 6 bases unmatched. CDR1 SGHNT and CDR2 YENEEA come from the germline V gene. The CDR3 length is 15 residues. The CDR3 region is CASSLSSGSGETQYF. The CDR3 nucleotides are TGTGCCAGCAGCTTATCAAGCGGGAGTGGAGAGACCCAGTACTTC.

This chain links TRBV12-5 with TRBJ2-3, with 11 bases that match TRBD2. The CDR3 sequence is 16 residues long. The germline V gene has CDR1 LGHNT and CDR2 FRNRAP. V dropped 6 bases and J dropped 3; count of bases not matched to a gene: 8. The CDR3 nucleotides are TGTGCTAGTGGCCCGGGGGCTAGCGGGAGGACAGATACGCAGTATTTT. Amino acids: CASGPGASGRTDTQYF.

This clone showed up just once. The CDR3 spells CASSFQGNTEAFF. CDR3 nucleotides: TGTGCCAGCAGTTTTCAGGGTAACACTGAAGCTTTCTTT. The rearrangement links TRBV7-9 to TRBJ1-1; D is possibly TRBD1 (5 bases). Germline CDR1 is SEHNR and CDR2 is FQNEAQ (reference sequence). V lost 6 bases and J 2 bases, leaving 10 bases between the germline ends. The CDR3 consists of 13 residues. The full variable domain, in which reference TRBV7-9 and TRBJ1-1 provide the parts outside the CDR3, is DTGVSQNPRHKITKRGQNVTFRCDPISEHNRLYWYRQTLGQGPEFLTYFQNEAQLEKSRLLSDRFSAERPKGSFSTLEIQRTEQGDSAMYLCASSFQGNTEAFFGQGTRLTVV.

V gene TRBV6-5 combines with J gene TRBJ2-5, with 7 positions matching TRBD1. This CDR3 contains 13 residues. After removal of 5 bases from V and 5 bases from J, the junction contained 5 bases not matched to a gene. CDR1 MNHEY and CDR2 SVGAGI come from the germline V gene. The CDR3, as DNA: TGTGCCAGCAGTGGGACGGACAGGGAGACCCAGTACTTC. Translated, it gives CASSGTDRETQYF.

The chain links TRBV28 to TRBJ2-2; 8 bases are shared with TRBD1. Losses at the gene ends were 7 bases for V and 1 base for J; bases not matched to a gene: 8. Germline-derived CDR1 and CDR2 are MDHEN and SYDVKM. The CDR3 loop spans 16 amino acids. The DNA of the CDR3 is TGTGCCAGCAACCTCGGACAGGGAATGAACACCGGGGAGCTGTTTTTT. It specifies CASNLGQGMNTGELFF.

The chain carries TRBV7-2 and TRBJ2-3; tentatively, D is TRBD2 (6 bases). V lost 3 bases and J 1 base, leaving 11 bases between the germline ends. This CDR3 comprises 15 residues. In germline, CDR1 is SGHTA, CDR2 FQGNSA. This chain's CDR3 is CASSLSGLRTDTQYF. CDR3 DNA sequence: TGTGCCAGCAGCTTGTCGGGACTCCGCACAGATACGCAGTATTTT.

V and J are TRBV2 and TRBJ1-4; D is possibly TRBD1 (6 bases). The V and J ends lost 5 bases and 0 bases respectively, with 10 bases between them. This CDR3 spans 15 amino acids. Germline assignment: CDR1 SNHLY and CDR2 FYNNEI. This CDR3 reads CASSKGDPTNEKLFF. CDR3 in DNA: TGTGCCAGCAGTAAGGGGGATCCAACTAATGAAAAACTGTTTTTT.

For this clone: The junction departs from the called germline gene at one end, perhaps through a read error. The chain carries TRBV5-1 and TRBJ2-1; 9 positions agree with TRBD2. This CDR3 comprises 14 residues. From germline, CDR1 is SGHRS and CDR2 YFSETQ. CDR3 residues: CATETGTRASGAIF. For the CDR3, the DNA is TGCGCCACCGAAACCGGGACAAGGGCTAGCGGGGCGATCTTC.

The chain links TRBV9 to TRBJ2-2; 7 bases agree with TRBD2. There are 16 residues in the CDR3. The germline CDR1 and CDR2 sequences are SGDLS and YYNGEE. V was clipped by 4 bases and J by 4 bases; unmatched bases: 10. DNA for the CDR3: TGTGCCAGCAGCTCGGCGGGGAGGGTAACCACCGGGGAGCTGTTTTTT. It codes for CASSSAGRVTTGELFF.

The chain links TRBV7-2 to TRBJ2-3, with 8 bases fitting TRBD2. The germline CDR1 and CDR2 sequences are SGHTA and FQGNSA. The CDR3 has 14 residues. V shed 5 bases, J shed 5 bases, and the junction held 6 bases outside the gene matches. The CDR3: CASSPTSVGDTQYF. CDR3 in DNA: TGTGCCAGCAGCCCGACTAGCGTGGGAGATACGCAGTATTTT. Together with reference TRBV7-2 and TRBJ2-3, the CDR3 gives the full variable domain: GAGVSQSPSNKVTEKGKDVELRCDPISGHTALYWYRQSLGQGLEFLIYFQGNSAPDKSGLPSDRFSAERTGGSVSTLTIQRTQQEDSAVYLCASSPTSVGDTQYFGPGTRLTVL.

The rearrangement joins TRBV7-9 to TRBJ2-1; tentative D call: TRBD1 (5 bases). Germline assignment: CDR1 SEHNR and CDR2 FQNEAQ (reference sequence). The ends were cut back, 5 bases at V and 6 bases at J, with 14 bases in the middle. There are 14 residues in the CDR3. The CDR3 region is CASSGTDNRNEQFF. The DNA for the CDR3 is TGTGCCAGCAGCGGTACGGACAACCGCAATGAGCAGTTCTTC.

The chain has TRBV19 and TRBJ2-1; 8 bases line up with TRBD2. The CDR3 has 15 amino acids. The germline gives CDR1 LNHDA, CDR2 SQIVND (reference sequence). V shed 4 bases and J 6 bases; nucleotides not matched to a gene: 8. The CDR3 sequence is CASSTPGLVRNEQFF. The CDR3 DNA reads TGTGCCAGTAGTACTCCGGGACTAGTACGCAATGAGCAGTTCTTC. The full variable domain, completed using reference TRBV19 and TRBJ2-1, is DGGITQSPKYLFRKEGQNVTLSCEQNLNHDAMYWYRQDPGQGLRLIYYSQIVNDFQKGDIAEGYSVSREKKESFPLTVTSAQKNPTAFYLCASSTPGLVRNEQFFGPGTRLTVL.

The V call is TRBV5-1, the J call TRBJ2-2; TRBD2 matches 12 bases. Germline V lookup: CDR1 SGHRS, CDR2 YFSETQ. The CDR3 has 17 residues. The trim removed 0 bases at V and 5 bases at J, leaving 5 bases unmatched. CDR3 in amino acids: CASSLGDGLAGTGELFF. The CDR3 nucleotides read TGCGCCAGCAGCTTGGGGGATGGACTAGCGGGGACCGGGGAGCTGTTTTTT.

This chain connects TRBV7-9 to TRBJ2-1; 7 bases fit TRBD2. The V gene end was trimmed by 4 bases and the J gene end by 7 bases; junction bases not matched to a gene: 4. Looked up from germline, CDR1 is SEHNR and CDR2 is FQNEAQ (reference sequence). The CDR3 has 13 amino acids. CDR3 DNA sequence: TGTGCCAGCAGCTGGAGGGGAGGGAATGAGCAGTTCTTC. It codes for CASSWRGGNEQFF.

J is TRBJ1-5 and V is TRBV29-1, with a weak D call TRBD1 (5 bases). The ends were cut back, 4 bases at V and 5 bases at J, with 12 bases in the middle. Germline CDR1 SQVTM, CDR2 ANQGSEA. This CDR3 spans 13 amino acids. CDR3 loop: CSVGQGIDQPQHF. DNA of the CDR3: TGCAGCGTTGGGCAGGGTATAGATCAGCCCCAGCATTTT.

The V and J genes are TRBV19 and TRBJ1-1; D remains unclear. Germline V gene lookup returns CDR1 LNHDA and CDR2 SQIVND (reference sequence). CDR3 length: 14 residues. Trimming removed 1 base from V and 7 bases from J, with 13 bases in between. In DNA, the CDR3 is TGTGCCAGTAGTATAGGGCGGGGAATTGGTGAAGCTTTCTTT. Translating gives CASSIGRGIGEAFF.

V usage is TRBV7-2 and J usage is TRBJ1-2, with D possibly matching TRBD1 (6 bases). Germline V gene lookup returns CDR1 SGHTA and CDR2 FQGNSA. Trimming shortened V by 5 bases and J by 5 bases, and 15 bases separated the two germline ends. The CDR3 consists of 14 residues. The chain's CDR3 is CASSDTGLGYGYTF. CDR3 nucleotide sequence: TGTGCCAGCAGCGACACAGGGTTAGGTTATGGCTACACCTTC. The variable domain in full, completed from reference TRBV7-2 and TRBJ1-2, reads GAGVSQSPSNKVTEKGKDVELRCDPISGHTALYWYRQSLGQGLEFLIYFQGNSAPDKSGLPSDRFSAERTGGSVSTLTIQRTQQEDSAVYLCASSDTGLGYGYTFGSGTRLTVV.

The J gene is TRBJ1-1, the V gene TRBV5-5, with D perhaps TRBD1 (5 bases). V lost 2 bases and J 4 bases, leaving 6 bases between the germline ends. CDR1 is SGHKS, CDR2 YYEKEE, per germline (reference sequence). The CDR3 covers 12 residues. The CDR3 DNA sequence: TGTGCCAGCAGCTTCCAGGGCACTGAAGCTTTCTTT. Protein product: CASSFQGTEAFF.

V gene TRBV6-5 combines with J gene TRBJ1-5; weak D call: TRBD1 (5 bases). V lost 7 bases and J lost 4, with 14 bases in between. The CDR3 runs 14 residues. Per germline, CDR1 MNHEY and CDR2 SVGAGI. The CDR3 region has the DNA TGTGCCAGCAAAGCGGGAGACAGAAATCAGCCCCAGCATTTT. Translation: CASKAGDRNQPQHF.

The rearrangement joins TRBV27 to TRBJ2-7, with 15 bases matching TRBD2. The CDR3 loop spans 18 amino acids. Germline-derived CDR1 and CDR2 are MNHEY and SMNVEV (reference sequence). The J segment lost 3 bases and the V segment lost 1 base, leaving 7 bases of the junction unmatched. CDR3 sequence reads: CASSLWRPGLAGGYEQYF. The CDR3, as DNA: TGTGCCAGCAGTTTATGGCGGCCGGGACTAGCGGGGGGCTACGAGCAGTACTTC.

This clone is medium-sized in the sample. The genes are TRBV5-5 and TRBJ1-1; a weak D match, TRBD1 (5 bases). V lost 1 base to trimming and J lost 4 bases, with 11 bases between them. The germline V gene has CDR1 SGHKS and CDR2 YYEKEE (reference sequence). The CDR3 is 14 residues long. The CDR3 region is CASSLTTDLTEAFF. The CDR3 region has the DNA TGTGCCAGCAGCTTGACGACAGATCTCACTGAAGCTTTCTTT.

J is TRBJ2-7 and V is TRBV7-2, with 10 bases fitting TRBD1. J was trimmed by 7 bases and V by 4 bases; bases with no gene match: 7. Germline V lookup: CDR1 SGHTA, CDR2 FQGNSA. The CDR3 is 14 amino acids. The CDR3: CASSSRQGAREQYF. Written as DNA, the CDR3 is TGTGCCAGCAGCTCTAGACAGGGGGCGAGAGAGCAGTACTTC.

The chain is built from TRBV7-9 and TRBJ2-5; 7 bases align to TRBD1. This CDR3 has 15 amino acids. Germline assignment: CDR1 SEHNR and CDR2 FQNEAQ (reference sequence). Trimming took 4 bases from V and 1 from J; bases not matched to a gene: 6. The CDR3 protein is CASSSETGTQETQYF. The DNA for the CDR3 is TGTGCCAGCAGCTCAGAGACAGGGACCCAAGAGACCCAGTACTTC.

The chain joins TRBV5-1 to TRBJ1-1, with 10 positions matching TRBD1. CDR3 length equals 15 residues. Unmatched junction bases numbered 4, after V lost 4 bases and J lost 1 base. Germline V gene data show CDR1 as SGHRS and CDR2 as YFSETQ. The CDR3 spells CASSIRTGGNTEAFF. The CDR3 DNA sequence: TGCGCCAGCAGCATTCGGACAGGGGGGAACACTGAAGCTTTCTTT. Looking up the rest from reference TRBV5-1 and TRBJ1-1 gives the full variable domain: KAGVTQTPRYLIKTRGQQVTLSCSPISGHRSVSWYQQTPGQGLQFLFEYFSETQRNKGNFPGRFSGRQFSNSRSEMNVSTLELGDSALYLCASSIRTGGNTEAFFGQGTRLTVV.

The gene calls are TRBV6-5 and TRBJ2-6; 7 positions match TRBD2. CDR1 and CDR2 from the germline V gene are MNHEY and SVGAGI. This CDR3 comprises 13 residues. J gave up 15 bases and V 2 bases, and 7 bases lay outside the gene matches. CDR3 DNA: TGTGCCAGCAGTTACGGACTAGAAACTTCCCTGACTTTC. Amino acid sequence: CASSYGLETSLTF.